Presented here are 10 T cell receptor beta chains from one specimen sequenced in a study of monozygotic twins with inflammatory bowel disease. From its re-call of the 5' RACE reads, TCRdb lists each CDR3 protein once, without DNA. This sample's table reports approximately 330,000 distinct CDR3 sequences. The specimen sequenced was blood. The receptors originated from a human donor with ulcerative colitis or Crohn's disease, or a healthy co-twin of an affected twin (not recorded which).

This chain joins TRBV6-5 and TRBJ2-1; the D call of TRBD2 rests on TCRdb alone, since no DNA is present to check it. The germline CDR1 and CDR2 sequences are MNHEY and SVGAGI. This CDR3 is 15 amino acids long. CDR3 sequence: CASSSQRGGYNEQFF.

The chain joins TRBV30 to TRBJ2-7; the D gene TCRdb calls, TRBD2, cannot be checked with no DNA. Germline V gives CDR1 GTSNPN, CDR2 SVGIG (reference sequence). CDR3 size: 13 residues. Here the CDR3 reads CASPVGQSYEQYF.

V gene TRBV20-1 combines with J gene TRBJ1-3. The CDR3 spans 14 residues. Germline V gene data show CDR1 as DFQATT and CDR2 as SNEGSKA (reference sequence). The CDR3 reads CSAGIGKEGNTIYF.

The chain couples TRBV3-1 to TRBJ1-2. The V gene's germline CDR1 is LGHDT and CDR2 YNNKEL (reference sequence). This CDR3 has 14 amino acids. The CDR3 reads CASSQELGTYGYTF.

The CDR3: CASAGGPNTEAFF. This chain uses TRBV6-5 with TRBJ1-1; TCRdb outputs TRBD1, but without DNA this stays unchecked. The germline gives CDR1 MNHEY, CDR2 SVGAGI. There are 13 residues in the CDR3.

V and J are TRBV7-2 and TRBJ2-5; the TCRdb call, TRBD1, lacks DNA for checking. CDR3 size: 15 residues. The V gene's germline CDR1 is SGHTA and CDR2 FQGNSA. CDR3 sequence reads: CASSWQGYLQETQYF.

V is TRBV6-1 and J is TRBJ2-5; TCRdb selects TRBD1, and the lack of DNA leaves this call unchecked. CDR1 and CDR2 (germline): MNHNS, SASEGT. There are 14 residues in the CDR3. Here the CDR3 reads CASSQGQGAETQYF.

The chain uses TRBV7-9 and TRBJ2-7; TCRdb gives TRBD1 as the D gene, but with no DNA this cannot be confirmed. The CDR3 has 12 amino acids. Germline V lookup: CDR1 SEHNR, CDR2 FQNEAQ (reference sequence). The chain's CDR3 is CASTLSGVEQYF.

This chain joins TRBV4-1 and TRBJ2-6; TCRdb outputs TRBD1, but without DNA this stays unchecked. CDR3 size: 19 residues. Germline CDR1 is MGHRA and CDR2 is YSYEKL. CDR3 in amino acids: CASSQEPNRGQSGANVLTF.

V is TRBV6-1 and J is TRBJ2-1; there is no DNA to check the TCRdb D call of TRBD1. CDR3 size: 15 residues. Germline CDR1 and CDR2: MNHNS and SASEGT. The CDR3 loop is CASSRSGGFYNEQFF.